The next 20 T cell receptor beta chains were all read from a single sample in a study of T cells expressing NK-cell markers. TCRdb reprocessed the 5' RACE reads and keeps a single row for each CDR3 protein, giving no DNA. Its clone listing holds fewer than 400,000 distinct CDR3 sequences. Material: blood T cells: a sorted CD56 or NKG2C T cell subset, CD4+ or CD8+ T cells, or bulk PBMC T cells (not recorded which). Source of these receptors: a woman aged 45-60 years in good health.

The chain couples TRBV27 to TRBJ2-1; without DNA, the TCRdb call of TRBD1 cannot be checked. Germline V gene lookup returns CDR1 MNHEY and CDR2 SMNVEV (reference sequence). The length of the CDR3 is 16 residues. The CDR3 sequence: CASSFRGQGVYNEQFF.

The J gene is TRBJ1-6, the V gene TRBV24-1. This CDR3 is built from 13 residues. Germline V gene sequence: CDR1 KGHDR, CDR2 SFDVKD. The CDR3 sequence: CATSDSYNSPLHF.

The V and J genes are TRBV29-1 and TRBJ2-5; TCRdb gives TRBD2 as the D gene, but with no DNA this cannot be confirmed. This CDR3 is built from 13 residues. Germline loops: CDR1 SQVTM, CDR2 ANQGSEA. The CDR3: CSVVASGSETQYF.

The chain couples TRBV4-2 to TRBJ2-2; with no DNA, the TCRdb D assignment of TRBD2 cannot be verified. The germline V gene has CDR1 LGHNA and CDR2 YNFKEQ. The length of the CDR3 is 13 residues. CDR3 in amino acids: CASEWEHTGELFF.

V gene TRBV5-1 combines with J gene TRBJ2-2; with no DNA, the TCRdb D assignment of TRBD2 cannot be verified. Germline V gives CDR1 SGHRS, CDR2 YFSETQ. The CDR3 is 15 amino acids. This chain's CDR3 is CASSFTGTSVGELFF.

This sequence joins TRBV6-5 and TRBJ1-2. The CDR3 consists of 15 residues. CDR1 MNHEY and CDR2 SVGAGI come from the germline V gene. CDR3 in amino acids: CASSSPTGANYGYTF.

This chain links TRBV16 with TRBJ1-2; with no DNA, the TCRdb D assignment of TRBD1 cannot be verified. This CDR3 is built from 12 residues. Germline assignment: CDR1 KGHSY and CDR2 FQNENV. CDR3: CASSLQGPGYTF.

The chain is built from TRBV7-7 and TRBJ2-1; no DNA is available, so the TRBD1 call from TCRdb remains unchecked. The CDR3 is 14 amino acids. Germline loops: CDR1 SSHAT, CDR2 FNYEAQ (reference sequence). The CDR3: CASTLKPGYNEQFF.

The gene calls are TRBV10-3 and TRBJ2-1; lacking DNA, the TRBD1 call made by TCRdb goes unchecked. The germline V gene encodes CDR1 ENHRY and CDR2 SYGVKD. This CDR3 is built from 15 residues. CDR3 protein: CAISERLGGGNEQFF.

The J gene is TRBJ2-1, the V gene TRBV18. CDR3 length: 12 residues. Germline V gene lookup returns CDR1 KGHSH and CDR2 LQKENI. The CDR3 spells CASSPTSGEQFF.

V is TRBV3-1 and J is TRBJ2-3; absent DNA, TCRdb's TRBD1 call cannot be checked. The CDR3 totals 20 residues. Looked up from germline, CDR1 is LGHDT and CDR2 is YNNKEL (reference sequence). The CDR3 spells CASSQPGQGSAGVGTDTQYF.

The rearrangement links TRBV12-3 or TRBV12-4 to TRBJ2-3; TCRdb gives TRBD2 as the D gene, but with no DNA this cannot be confirmed. The CDR3 covers 16 residues. CDR3 protein: CASSPRLAGVTDTQYF.

This rearrangement joins TRBV10-3 to TRBJ2-3; as DNA is missing, the TRBD1 call by TCRdb cannot be tested. Germline loops: CDR1 ENHRY, CDR2 SYGVKD. The CDR3 has 14 amino acids. CDR3 in amino acids: CAIRRTGGADTQYF.

The chain joins TRBV29-1 to TRBJ2-1. Germline V gene data show CDR1 as SQVTM and CDR2 as ANQGSEA. This CDR3 spans 12 amino acids. CDR3 residues: CSAEQGYNEQFF.

Here the CDR3 reads CASSLIEGGAFF. V and J are TRBV5-6 and TRBJ1-1; checking the TCRdb D call of TRBD1 is not possible without DNA. The V gene's germline CDR1 is SGHDT and CDR2 YYEEEE. The length of the CDR3 is 12 residues.

The gene calls are TRBV7-9 and TRBJ2-7; the TCRdb call, TRBD1, lacks DNA for checking. The CDR3 runs to 17 residues. Germline-derived CDR1 and CDR2 are SEHNR and FQNEAQ (reference sequence). CDR3 region: CASSLARPRGHLYEQYF. Filled out from reference TRBV7-9 and TRBJ2-7, the complete variable domain reads DTGVSQNPRHKITKRGQNVTFRCDPISEHNRLYWYRQTLGQGPEFLTYFQNEAQLEKSRLLSDRFSAERPKGSFSTLEIQRTEQGDSAMYLCASSLARPRGHLYEQYFGPGTRLTVT.

This chain joins TRBV12-3 or TRBV12-4 and TRBJ1-4. This CDR3 is built from 15 residues. The CDR3 protein is CASSFSVRLGEKLFF.

This CDR3 reads CATRGLAFLEEQFF. This sequence joins TRBV15 and TRBJ2-1; with no DNA, the TCRdb D assignment of TRBD2 cannot be verified. There are 14 residues in the CDR3. The germline V gene has CDR1 LNHNV and CDR2 YYDKDF (reference sequence).

CDR3 protein: CASSQHSGSSTGELFF. The V and J genes are TRBV14 and TRBJ2-2; the D call of TRBD2 rests on TCRdb alone, since no DNA is present to check it. CDR1 SGHDN and CDR2 FVKESK come from the germline V gene. This CDR3 is 16 amino acids long.

This CDR3 is CASSMSGGNYNEQFF. This sequence joins TRBV19 and TRBJ2-1; as DNA is missing, the TRBD1 call by TCRdb cannot be tested. The CDR3 runs to 15 residues. In germline, CDR1 is LNHDA, CDR2 SQIVND (reference sequence).